This TCR beta chain was documented in a study of PD-L1 blockade in urothelial cancer (dated by TCRdb to between 2016 and 2019). Looking at the study overall: Therapy was started at some point between 2014 and 2016 for all patients, and atezolizumab 1,200 mg was administered intravenously every 3 weeks. Blood samples were analyzed at 3 weeks after treatment start (second dose) and at 6 weeks after treatment start. Twenty-nine patients had pretreatment blood TCR-seq, some 25 had at least one posttreatment blood collection, and some 25 had tumor TCR-seq. Patients had an ECOG performance status of 0 or 1 and had received between 0 and 3 prior chemotherapy regimens. Blood samples gave median yields of around 140,000 T cells and 82,636 unique TCRs, along with a median clonality of approximately 0.084. The study was an exploratory multi-omic analysis of somatic, immune and clinical correlates of response to PD-L1 blockade with atezolizumab in urothelial cancer. Durable clinical benefit was achieved by nine patients and was not achieved by 20 patients. In the same patients, pretreatment tumors underwent whole exome sequencing and RNA sequencing in addition to TCR sequencing. Pretreatment tumor samples and matched peripheral blood, collected serially before and after atezolizumab treatment, underwent TCR sequencing. Progression-free survival longer than 6 months counted as durable clinical benefit, and TCR features were additionally tested against both progression-free and overall survival. About 90% of the roughly 30 patients were identified as males with urothelial cancer of bladder origin, and a prior smoking history was reported by 18 of 29 patients.

Synthetic TCR analog templates were spiked into each PCR so that absolute template abundance could be estimated from read counts. Using the immunoSEQ assay, TCRbeta CDR3 regions were amplified from genomic DNA with bias-controlled V and J gene primers. Sequencing of rearranged TCRbeta segments was done at approximately 20X coverage. Turning to the authors' computational methods: Sequencing errors were corrected by clustering and CDR3s were annotated against IMGT to assign V, D and J genes. Downstream analyses used only productive TCRbeta rearrangements, leaving out any out-of-frame or stop-codon sequences. Clonality was calculated as one minus the Shannon entropy normalized by the log of the number of unique productive sequences. Fisher's exact test with Benjamini-Hochberg correction, at a threshold of adjusted p below 0.01, was used to find clones that differed between time points or between blood and tumor. TCRdb took this table from immuneACCESS and kept in-frame rearrangements with V and J called. Such tables lack part of the clones; where checked against another copy, unresolved V genes explain under half of the gap, and the rest is unexplained. The V and J calls and clone size come from that table; D and trimming were worked out from the DNA. This sample comprises around 63,000 clones, roughly four fifths of them detected only once. Over 1.5% of the sample rests with the top ten.

The label giving this sample's time point can be read as: pretreatment peripheral blood. A total of some 30 patients with locally advanced or metastatic urothelial carcinoma, treated at Memorial Sloan Kettering on a trial protocol, made up the cohort. Peripheral blood mononuclear cells were collected from each patient pretreatment and during treatment, giving between 1 and 8 total time points per patient. The Qiagen DNeasy Blood extraction kit was used to purify genomic DNA from total PBMCs and from tumor samples. PBMCs were collected pretreatment and during treatment, and were isolated and stored as previously described. On the study overall, not on this receptor specifically: Improved progression-free and overall survival was associated with having pretreatment peripheral blood TCR clonality below the median. Patients with durable benefit showed greater expansion of tumor-associated TCR clones in peripheral blood 3 weeks after starting treatment (n of about 21, p = 0.022). Because of the small sample size (n ≈ 29) and the many exploratory analyses performed, the results are intended to be regarded as hypothesis-generating.

On this clone: Its antigen remains undetermined. The input lacks base qualities; no much larger clone sits a single base away.

The input for sequencing was PBMCs, taken around atezolizumab (anti-PD-L1) treatment. This receptor was identified in a man in his 70s with urothelial cancer.

The DNA is TGTGCCAGCAGCCAAGATCAGGATGACTACGAGACCCAGTACTTC. Its protein is CASSQDQDDYETQYF. The V gene is TRBV4-2 and the J gene is TRBJ2-5, with TRBD2 tentatively as D gene (5 bases match). Spanning cysteine to phenylalanine, the CDR3 consists of 15 amino acids. Only the CDR3 portion is preserved as DNA: 45 bases, with reading frame beginning at the first base. Per the germline V gene, LGHNA is the CDR1 and YNFKEQ is the CDR2. V is clipped by 0 bases and J by 5 bases, and the sequence between their germline boundaries is 13 bases long.